The clone carrying this T cell receptor (beta chain) was found a few times. These data belong to a study of shared clonotypes between healthy human individuals. TCRdb's copy holds only in-frame clones and misses some; the assay was immunoSEQ multiplex PCR. Of more than 2 million clones in the sample, under 97% were seen once. The CDR3 contains 15 residues. Deletions cut 6 bases from V and 2 bases from J, with 16 bases between. From germline, CDR1 is KGHSH and CDR2 LQKENI. This chain joins TRBV18 and TRBJ1-1; no definite D call. What was sequenced was naive CD4+ T cells sorted from blood. Indicated subset: CD45RA+ positively selected. The clonotype comes from a young man in good health. The CDR3 nucleotides are TGTGCCAGCTCCCTATCAGGCGTTTCCAACACTGAAGCTTTCTTT. As protein: CASSLSGVSNTEAFF. Variable domain in full (rest from reference TRBV18 and TRBJ1-1): NAGVMQNPRHLVRRRGQEARLRCSPMKGHSHVYWYRQLPEEGLKFMVYLQKENIIDESGMPKERFSAEFPKEGPSILRIQQVVRGDSAAYFCASSLSGVSNTEAFFGQGTRLTVV.